This T cell receptor (beta chain) stems from a study of blood T cell repertoires in COVID-19. The CDR3 is 19 residues long. Per the original methods: The authors estimated nucleated cell counts from reference gene primer amplification. The data were produced by immunoSEQ multiplex PCR, yet TCRdb's version contains in-frame clones alone and is incomplete. The V and J calls and clone size are taken from that table; D and trimming were inferred from the DNA. The sample carries 250,000 to 400,000 clones, roughly nine tenths recorded once. The chain uses TRBV12-1 and TRBJ1-3; the table assigns TRBD1, which was not confirmed against the DNA. TRBV12-1 is designated a pseudogene. The TCR was taken from a woman under 40 with COVID-19, enrolled during active disease. Sequencing input: peripheral blood. For the CDR3, the DNA is TGTGCCAGCAGCCACCACACCGGGACAGGGGACTGTACTGGAAACACCATATATTTT. Protein: CASSHHTGTGDCTGNTIYF.